These 22 T cell receptor beta chains came from one sample sequenced in a study of cytomegalovirus exposure and HLA in healthy donors. This PCR relied on a set of 60 Vbeta primers and 13 Jbeta primers. Sequenced by immunoSEQ multiplex PCR; TCRdb stores in-frame clones only, minus some. The table lists 90,000 to 120,000 clones, roughly 83% of them singletons. The specimen was PBMCs. These receptors were collected from a female donor in good health and CMV-seropositive.

The genes are TRBV6-1 and TRBJ2-1; 9 positions agree with TRBD1. Germline V gene data show CDR1 as MNHNS and CDR2 as SASEGT. The CDR3 spans 14 residues. V shed 6 bases, J shed 8 bases, and the junction held 8 bases outside the gene matches. CDR3 loop: CASRGQGPVHEQFF. In nucleotides, the CDR3 is TGTGCCAGCAGAGGACAGGGGCCCGTACATGAGCAGTTCTTC.

In this sample, this clone turned up once. Other DNA sequences in the same sample also yield this CDR3. The chain recombines TRBV5-4 with TRBJ1-1, with TRBD1 as a possible D gene (5 bases). There are 15 residues in the CDR3. CDR1 and CDR2 from the germline V gene are SGHNT and YYREEE (reference sequence). V was clipped by 4 bases and J by 3 bases, with 16 bases between them. CDR3 region: CASSPPGEGYTEAFF. CDR3 bases: TGTGCCAGCAGCCCCCCGGGGGAAGGTTACACTGAAGCTTTCTTT.

CDR3 sequence reads: CASSDPTSGGSSGTQYF. In DNA, the CDR3 is TGCGCCAGCAGTGATCCGACTAGCGGGGGTAGTTCGGGTACGCAGTATTTT. The chain combines TRBV10-1 with TRBJ2-3; 12 positions match TRBD2. The CDR3 has 17 residues. Germline V gives CDR1 WNHNN, CDR2 SYGVQD (reference sequence). Trimming cost V 3 bases and J 8 bases; bases outside gene matches: 12.

The chain couples TRBV7-9 to TRBJ2-7; possible D gene TRBD2, 5 bases. The CDR3 has 14 amino acids. Per the germline V gene, CDR1 is SEHNR and CDR2 is FQNEAQ (reference sequence). The V end was cut by 1 base, the J end by 0 bases, with 7 bases between. CDR3 residues: CASSLVGSSYEQYF. Here the CDR3 DNA reads TGTGCCAGCAGCTTAGTAGGGAGCTCCTACGAGCAGTACTTC.

V is TRBV7-9 and J is TRBJ2-7; 8 bases are a match to TRBD1. Germline V lookup: CDR1 SEHNR, CDR2 FQNEAQ (reference sequence). Losses at the gene ends were 5 bases for V and 5 bases for J; bases not matched to a gene: 14. This CDR3 is built from 16 residues. The CDR3 protein is CASSVRQGKGKDEQYF. Here the CDR3 DNA reads TGTGCCAGCAGCGTCAGACAGGGGAAGGGAAAGGACGAGCAGTACTTC. The full variable domain, its missing parts supplied by reference TRBV7-9 and TRBJ2-7, is DTGVSQNPRHKITKRGQNVTFRCDPISEHNRLYWYRQTLGQGPEFLTYFQNEAQLEKSRLLSDRFSAERPKGSFSTLEIQRTEQGDSAMYLCASSVRQGKGKDEQYFGPGTRLTVT.

The CDR3: CASSQWGGTSYEQYF. In DNA, the CDR3 is TGTGCCAGCAGCCAGTGGGGGGGAACGTCCTACGAGCAGTACTTC. V is TRBV5-4 and J is TRBJ2-7; 7 nucleotides agree with TRBD2. The CDR3 runs 15 residues. Looked up from germline, CDR1 is SGHNT and CDR2 is YYREEE (reference sequence). The V gene end was trimmed by 4 bases and the J gene end by 1 base; junction bases not matched to a gene: 8.

The chain links TRBV2 to TRBJ2-2; TRBD1 matches at 10 bases. With 2 bases clipped from V and 6 bases from J, the junction kept 6 bases outside the gene matches. CDR1 is SNHLY and CDR2 is FYNNEI in the germline V gene. The CDR3 consists of 16 residues. The CDR3 coding sequence is TGTGCCAGCAGTGAAAGGACAGGGGGGTTAGCCGGGGAGCTGTTTTTT. Encoded protein: CASSERTGGLAGELFF.

V usage is TRBV7-2 and J usage is TRBJ2-7; 7 positions match TRBD1. Unmatched junction bases numbered 10, after V lost 5 bases and J lost 0 bases. CDR1 and CDR2 (germline): SGHTA, FQGNSA. This CDR3 has 16 amino acids. This CDR3 is CASSVKTGAPSYEQYF. The CDR3, as DNA: TGTGCCAGCAGCGTAAAAACAGGGGCCCCCTCCTACGAGCAGTACTTC. The variable domain in full, completed from reference TRBV7-2 and TRBJ2-7, reads GAGVSQSPSNKVTEKGKDVELRCDPISGHTALYWYRQSLGQGLEFLIYFQGNSAPDKSGLPSDRFSAERTGGSVSTLTIQRTQQEDSAVYLCASSVKTGAPSYEQYFGPGTRLTVT.

The CDR3 is CASSHVRAGGGHEQFF. CDR3 coding DNA: TGCGCCAGCAGTCATGTGAGGGCCGGCGGGGGACATGAGCAGTTCTTC. The chain joins TRBV23-1 to TRBJ2-1; 7 bases are shared with TRBD2. TRBV23-1 is sorted into the ORF group, with uncertain function. CDR3 length: 16 amino acids. The trim removed 3 bases at V and 8 bases at J, leaving 13 bases unmatched.

This clone was seen only a few times. The V and J genes are TRBV27 and TRBJ2-5; D is possibly TRBD2 (7 bases). The V end lost 0 bases, the J end lost 2 bases, and 13 bases lay between the germline ends. Germline lookup yields CDR1 MNHEY and CDR2 SMNVEV (reference sequence). The CDR3 contains 16 residues. The CDR3, as DNA: TGTGCCAGCAGTTTATCGAACCGGGGGGCGCAAGAGACCCAGTACTTC. Translated, it gives CASSLSNRGAQETQYF.

Points on this clone: The same CDR3 is also encoded by other DNA sequences in this sample. The V and J genes are TRBV5-6 and TRBJ1-1; D uncertain. Germline lookup yields CDR1 SGHDT and CDR2 YYEEEE. With 1 base removed from V and 0 bases from J, the gap between germline ends came to 7 bases. This CDR3 has 14 amino acids. As DNA, the CDR3 is TGTGCCAGCAGCTTGACAGTAATGAACACTGAAGCTTTCTTT. Translating it yields CASSLTVMNTEAFF.

This clone was counted a few times. The V gene is TRBV7-2, the J gene TRBJ2-7; tentatively, D is TRBD1 (5 bases). V was pared by 3 bases and J by 2 bases, with 17 bases between. The germline V gene encodes CDR1 SGHTA and CDR2 FQGNSA. This CDR3 region has 16 residues. The CDR3 region has the DNA TGTGCCAGCAGCTTCTCAGTAACAGGACGAACCTACGAGCAGTACTTC. Translation gives CASSFSVTGRTYEQYF.

The chain links TRBV9 to TRBJ2-2; 7 nucleotides agree with TRBD1. Germline V gene data show CDR1 as SGDLS and CDR2 as YYNGEE. The V segment lost 4 bases and the J segment 0 bases; nucleotides outside the gene matches: 6. The CDR3 covers 16 residues. CDR3 sequence reads: CASSKTTGTNTGELFF. The CDR3 DNA sequence: TGTGCCAGCAGCAAAACGACAGGGACGAACACCGGGGAGCTGTTTTTT.

The V gene is TRBV18, the J gene TRBJ1-5, with a weak D call TRBD1 (6 bases). The CDR3 is 15 residues long. V was shortened by 2 bases and J by 0 bases, with 8 bases between the two germline ends. Germline-derived CDR1 and CDR2 are KGHSH and LQKENI. This CDR3 is CASSPRQDSNQPQHF. In nucleotides, the CDR3 is TGTGCCAGCTCACCAAGACAGGATAGCAATCAGCCCCAGCATTTT.

The chain employs TRBV5-1 and TRBJ2-1; TRBD2 matches 14 bases. J lost 4 bases, V lost 6 bases, and 6 bases had no gene match. The CDR3 spans 16 residues. CDR1 and CDR2 from the germline V gene are SGHRS and YFSETQ. The CDR3 is CASTRTSGGTYNEQFF. Written as DNA, the CDR3 is TGCGCCAGCACCCGGACTAGCGGGGGGACGTACAATGAGCAGTTCTTC.

This rearrangement joins TRBV5-1 to TRBJ2-5; the match to TRBD1 covers 10 bases. Near its end, the DNA agrees better with TRBJ2-7, so the J call may be wrong. This CDR3 has 16 amino acids. The germline V gene has CDR1 SGHRS and CDR2 YFSETQ. The CDR3 DNA reads as TGCGCCAGCAGCTTAGATGGGACAGGGGTCACCTACGAGCAGTACTTC. It specifies CASSLDGTGVTYEQYF.

The J gene is TRBJ2-5, the V gene TRBV5-1, with 13 bases lining up with TRBD2. Germline V gives CDR1 SGHRS, CDR2 YFSETQ. The length of the CDR3 is 16 residues. V lost 4 bases to trimming and J lost 2 bases; unmatched junction nucleotides: 5. The CDR3 sequence is CASSKLAGGGQETQYF. The CDR3 DNA reads TGCGCCAGCAGCAAACTAGCGGGAGGGGGGCAAGAGACCCAGTACTTC.

The CDR3: CASSFTSRGSYEQYF. The CDR3 DNA reads TGCGCCAGCAGCTTCACCTCAAGAGGGTCCTACGAGCAGTACTTC. V usage is TRBV5-1 and J usage is TRBJ2-7, with a weak D call TRBD2 (5 bases). Germline V gene sequence: CDR1 SGHRS, CDR2 YFSETQ. This CDR3 is built from 15 residues. Between the trimmed V and J ends, which lost 2 bases and 1 base, there was a span of 13 bases. The full variable domain, in which reference TRBV5-1 and TRBJ2-7 provide the parts outside the CDR3, is KAGVTQTPRYLIKTRGQQVTLSCSPISGHRSVSWYQQTPGQGLQFLFEYFSETQRNKGNFPGRFSGRQFSNSRSEMNVSTLELGDSALYLCASSFTSRGSYEQYFGPGTRLTVT.

This rearrangement joins TRBV30 to TRBJ1-6, with 7 positions matching TRBD1. The CDR3 has 15 amino acids. With V trimmed by 0 bases and J by 7 bases, 6 bases remained unmatched. Per the germline V gene, CDR1 is GTSNPN and CDR2 is SVGIG (reference sequence). The CDR3 DNA sequence: TGTGCCTGGAGTGTGGCACAGGGGCTGAATTCACCCCTCCACTTT. Translating it yields CAWSVAQGLNSPLHF.

The chain joins TRBV7-9 to TRBJ1-6; D may be TRBD1 (6 bases). V was clipped by 5 bases and J by 2 bases, with 7 bases between them. The CDR3 consists of 14 residues. Germline V gives CDR1 SEHNR, CDR2 FQNEAQ (reference sequence). The CDR3 nucleotides are TGTGCCAGCAGCGGACAGCCCTATAATTCACCCCTCCACTTT. Protein: CASSGQPYNSPLHF.

The chain joins TRBV6-5 to TRBJ2-3; D is undetermined. The CDR3 has 15 amino acids. The V end was cut by 1 base, the J end by 0 bases, with 8 bases between. Germline CDR1 reads MNHEY; CDR2 reads SVGAGI. The CDR3 nucleotides are TGTGCCAGCAGTTACTACGGTCCTAGCACAGATACGCAGTATTTT. Its translation is CASSYYGPSTDTQYF.

The chain has TRBV4-1 and TRBJ1-1, with 8 nucleotides matching TRBD1. There are 15 residues in the CDR3. V dropped 0 bases and J dropped 7; count of bases not matched to a gene: 7. Germline V gene sequence: CDR1 MGHRA, CDR2 YSYEKL. The CDR3: CASSQDRQGADEAFF. CDR3 DNA sequence: TGCGCCAGCAGCCAAGATCGTCAGGGGGCTGATGAAGCTTTCTTT.